Below, 29 T cell receptor beta chains from the same sample are listed, as sequenced in a study of blood T cells in healthy people across ages (dated by TCRdb to the mid-2010s). Receptor libraries were prepared by 5' RACE. Sequencing was carried out with an Illumina HiSeq 2500. A second about 7 to 12 cycle PCR used a sample-barcoded 5' primer and a J-beta primer mix. TCRdb reprocessed the public reads (quality trimming at Q25 with fastp, clone calling with MiXCR) and kept in-frame beta chains. For every CDR3 protein sequence, its rows merge into one entry that carries the most common genes and DNA. The sample records around 280,000 distinct CDR3 sequences, around 29% of which are singletons. The ten largest clones add up to around 30% of the sample. The sequenced sample consisted of blood. Receptors were obtained from a woman in her seventies in good health.

The chain joins TRBV11-2 to TRBJ1-2; 8 nucleotides agree with TRBD1. The CDR3 covers 15 residues. The trim removed 5 bases at V and 2 bases at J, leaving 7 bases unmatched. Germline lookup yields CDR1 SGHAT and CDR2 FQNNGV. The CDR3 region is CASSLTGGKNYGYTF. CDR3 DNA sequence: TGTGCCAGCAGCCTAACAGGGGGGAAGAACTATGGCTACACCTTC.

The V gene is TRBV12-3 or TRBV12-4, the J gene TRBJ1-5; D is unclear. V gave up 10 bases and J gave up 2 bases, with 12 bases separating them. The CDR3 has 13 amino acids. In nucleotides, the CDR3 is TGTGCCACACGTGAGGCCGGCAATCAGCCCCAGCATTTT. Its translation is CATREAGNQPQHF.

This clonotype has just a few counts. The rearrangement links TRBV6-1 to TRBJ1-4; D is undetermined. Germline V gene lookup returns CDR1 MNHNS and CDR2 SASEGT. The germline V and J ends were trimmed by 6 bases and 8 bases, with 7 bases remaining between them. The CDR3 spans 11 residues. This CDR3 is CASRDREKLFF. As DNA, the CDR3 is TGTGCCAGCAGGGACCGCGAAAAACTGTTTTTT.

This clonotype turned up a few times. The chain is built from TRBV7-2 and TRBJ2-5; 8 positions agree with TRBD1. The J call may be wrong; the DNA end is better matched by TRBJ2-7. Germline CDR1 is SGHTA and CDR2 is FQGNSA. There are 12 residues in the CDR3. This CDR3 is CASSLTGVEQYF. The CDR3 DNA sequence: TGTGCCAGCAGCTTGACAGGGGTCGAGCAGTACTTC.

The chain has TRBV28 and TRBJ2-5, with TRBD2 matching 9 bases. V lost 6 bases to trimming and J lost 1 base; unmatched junction nucleotides: 3. From germline, CDR1 is MDHEN and CDR2 SYDVKM. This CDR3 has 14 residues. CDR3 loop: CASRSGLAQETQYF. The CDR3 coding sequence is TGTGCCAGCAGGTCGGGACTAGCCCAAGAGACCCAGTACTTC.

The rearrangement uses TRBV28 and TRBJ1-1; tentative D call: TRBD1 (5 bases). The CDR3 spans 15 residues. With 1 base removed from V and 2 bases from J, the gap between germline ends came to 11 bases. Per germline, CDR1 MDHEN and CDR2 SYDVKM. The DNA for the CDR3 is TGTGCCAGCAGTTTATTTGGTAGGGGTAACACTGAAGCTTTCTTT. Translating gives CASSLFGRGNTEAFF.

This chain connects TRBV14 to TRBJ2-7; a weak D match, TRBD1 (5 bases). The CDR3 runs 15 residues. The V gene's germline CDR1 is SGHDN and CDR2 FVKESK. Trimming removed 4 bases at V and 1 base at J, with 14 bases between. CDR3 residues: CASSPWGSRSYEQYF. CDR3 bases: TGTGCCAGCAGCCCTTGGGGCAGCCGGTCCTACGAGCAGTACTTC. The complete variable domain, with remaining parts taken from reference TRBV14 and TRBJ2-7, reads EAGVTQFPSHSVIEKGQTVTLRCDPISGHDNLYWYRRVMGKEIKFLLHFVKESKQDESGMPNNRFLAERTGGTYSTLKVQPAELEDSGVYFCASSPWGSRSYEQYFGPGTRLTVT.

This clonotype showed up just a few times. The chain carries TRBV28 and TRBJ1-6; tentative D call: TRBD1 (5 bases). This CDR3 spans 14 amino acids. V lost 7 bases to trimming and J lost 7 bases, with 14 bases between them. Germline-derived CDR1 and CDR2 are MDHEN and SYDVKM. The CDR3 loop is CASTAGPANSPLHF. In DNA form, the CDR3 reads TGTGCCAGCACCGCGGGACCGGCGAATTCACCCCTCCACTTT.

The gene calls are TRBV15 and TRBJ2-5; TRBD2 might be the D (5 bases). The CDR3 covers 16 residues. Between the trimmed V and J ends, which lost 0 bases and 7 bases, there was a span of 18 bases. CDR1 is LNHNV, CDR2 YYDKDF, per germline (reference sequence). CDR3 bases: TGTGCCACCAGCAGAGAACGTGGAGGCAGCGAGGCGACCCAGTACTTC. Amino acid sequence: CATSRERGGSEATQYF.

The V call is TRBV9, the J call TRBJ2-1, with TRBD2 matching 9 bases. The CDR3 runs to 14 residues. The germline V gene encodes CDR1 SGDLS and CDR2 YYNGEE. Germline trimming cut 3 bases from V and 9 bases from J; bases unmatched to any gene: 7. CDR3: CASSAREGRSEQFF. CDR3 DNA sequence: TGTGCCAGCAGCGCGCGGGAGGGACGGAGTGAGCAGTTCTTC.

The CDR3 sequence is CSATDVSYEQYF. The CDR3 bases are TGCAGTGCTACGGACGTTTCCTACGAGCAGTACTTC. This chain connects TRBV20-1 to TRBJ2-7; D ambiguous. V was pared by 4 bases and J by 1 base, with 8 bases between. CDR1 DFQATT and CDR2 SNEGSKA come from the germline V gene (reference sequence). CDR3 length: 12 residues.

This chain connects TRBV5-6 to TRBJ2-5, with 8 nucleotides matching TRBD2. The CDR3 sequence is 17 residues long. Germline trimming cut 0 bases from V and 1 base from J; bases unmatched to any gene: 8. CDR1 and CDR2 from the germline V gene are SGHDT and YYEEEE. The CDR3 spells CASSLDGGGTTQETQYF. The CDR3 bases are TGTGCCAGCAGCTTGGATGGCGGGGGGACGACCCAAGAGACCCAGTACTTC.

As for this clonotype: The junction shows a germline mismatch at one end, possibly a read error. The chain employs TRBV7-2 and TRBJ2-5; no firm D call. Germline lookup yields CDR1 SGHTA and CDR2 FQGNSA. The CDR3 sequence is 14 residues long. The CDR3 bases are TGTGCCGGCAGCTTAGGCCTTGGTGGTGAGACCCAGTACTTC. The encoded protein is CAGSLGLGGETQYF.

This clonotype was detected many times. The V call is TRBV5-1, the J call TRBJ2-5; D may match TRBD1 or TRBD2 (5 bases each). Deletions cut 3 bases from V and 1 base from J, with 10 bases between. The CDR3 covers 14 residues. Germline lookup yields CDR1 SGHRS and CDR2 YFSETQ. The CDR3 loop reads CASSSTGTQETQYF. The CDR3 region has the DNA TGCGCCAGCAGCTCGACCGGGACCCAAGAGACCCAGTACTTC.

The chain has TRBV28 and TRBJ2-5; 13 bases are shared with TRBD2. The DNA end is more similar to TRBJ2-1, so the J call may be wrong. The CDR3 sequence is 20 residues long. Germline assignment: CDR1 MDHEN and CDR2 SYDVKM. CDR3: CASSPDHGLAGEGGHNEQFF. CDR3 coding DNA: TGTGCCAGCAGCCCCGACCATGGACTAGCGGGAGAAGGGGGCCACAATGAGCAGTTCTTC.

The CDR3: CASTEGGNSYEQYF. The CDR3, as DNA: TGTGCCAGCACAGAGGGGGGTAACTCCTACGAGCAGTACTTC. V is TRBV2 and J is TRBJ2-7; TRBD1 or TRBD2 may be the D gene (6 bases each). The CDR3 spans 14 residues. V lost 7 bases and J 0 bases, leaving 13 bases between the germline ends. Germline assignment: CDR1 SNHLY and CDR2 FYNNEI.

This chain links TRBV20-1 with TRBJ2-1; D call uncertain. Germline CDR1 DFQATT, CDR2 SNEGSKA (reference sequence). The length of the CDR3 is 14 residues. V gave up 5 bases and J gave up 6 bases, with 17 bases separating them. Here the CDR3 reads CSALSDGFINEQFF. In DNA form, the CDR3 reads TGCAGTGCTCTATCGGACGGCTTTATCAATGAGCAGTTCTTC.

V usage is TRBV6-2 or TRBV6-3 and J usage is TRBJ1-2; D gene uncertain. The germline V gene has CDR1 MNHEY and CDR2 SVGEGT. Trimming took off 3 bases at V and 4 bases at J, with 9 bases between the two ends. This CDR3 region has 13 residues. CDR3 nucleotide sequence: TGTGCCAGCAGTTATGGAAGGGCCTATGGCTACACCTTC. Translated, it gives CASSYGRAYGYTF.

This chain connects TRBV4-2 to TRBJ2-7; 9 bases are a match to TRBD2. Germline loops: CDR1 LGHNA, CDR2 YNFKEQ. The V segment lost 4 bases and the J segment 6 bases; nucleotides outside the gene matches: 16. The CDR3 contains 17 residues. The chain's CDR3 is CASSLDGAGGGIGEQYF. The CDR3 region has the DNA TGTGCCAGCAGCCTTGATGGAGCGGGAGGAGGGATAGGCGAGCAGTACTTC.

The V call is TRBV19, the J call TRBJ1-5; D ambiguous. Germline V gene lookup returns CDR1 LNHDA and CDR2 SQIVND (reference sequence). The CDR3 extends over 15 amino acids. V dropped 4 bases and J dropped 3 bases, with 13 bases sitting between them. The CDR3 protein is CASSTRTVNNQPQHF. In nucleotides, the CDR3 is TGTGCCAGTAGTACCCGGACGGTGAACAATCAGCCCCAGCATTTT.

This clonotype was seen many times. This chain uses TRBV4-1 with TRBJ1-2, with D perhaps TRBD1 (6 bases). Trimming shortened V by 3 bases and J by 6 bases, and 20 bases separated the two germline ends. The V gene's germline CDR1 is MGHRA and CDR2 YSYEKL. This CDR3 spans 16 amino acids. CDR3 coding DNA: TGCGCCAGCAGCCAGGGGGACATACGGGGCGATGATGGCTACACCTTC. Amino acid sequence: CASSQGDIRGDDGYTF.

This clonotype was observed a few times. The chain is built from TRBV7-2 and TRBJ2-5; 8 positions match TRBD1. The end of the DNA is better explained by TRBJ2-7, so the J call may be wrong. The germline V gene encodes CDR1 SGHTA and CDR2 FQGNSA. The CDR3 is made up of 13 amino acids. The CDR3 DNA follows: TGTGCCAGCAGGCTCAGGGGGCTGAACGAGCAGTACTTC. Protein sequence: CASRLRGLNEQYF.

This clonotype was counted ten times or more. The V call is TRBV7-2, the J call TRBJ2-2; no firm D call. V was pared by 1 base and J by 0 bases, with 3 bases between. Germline V gene sequence: CDR1 SGHTA, CDR2 FQGNSA. This CDR3 has 14 amino acids. CDR3 bases: TGTGCCAGCAGCTTAGGGGCGAACACCGGGGAGCTGTTTTTT. Protein: CASSLGANTGELFF.

A few counts support this clonotype. The rearrangement links TRBV4-2 to TRBJ2-3; D remains ambiguous. Germline V lookup: CDR1 LGHNA, CDR2 YNFKEQ. V was cut by 4 bases and J by 0 bases, with 11 bases left in between. The CDR3 runs to 15 residues. CDR3: CASSLQASSTDTQYF. CDR3 sequence (DNA): TGTGCCAGCAGCCTCCAGGCGAGTAGCACAGATACGCAGTATTTT.

V usage is TRBV7-9 and J usage is TRBJ2-2; D gene uncertain. The CDR3 runs to 14 residues. Trimming left V 5 bases short and J 1 base short, with 8 bases between. In germline, CDR1 is SEHNR, CDR2 FQNEAQ (reference sequence). CDR3 in amino acids: CASSLLGNTGELFF. Written as DNA, the CDR3 is TGTGCCAGCAGCCTCCTAGGGAACACCGGGGAGCTGTTTTTT.

This clonotype has a handful of counts. The chain combines TRBV29-1 with TRBJ2-2; D gene unclear. CDR1 is SQVTM and CDR2 is ANQGSEA in the germline V gene. The CDR3 runs 12 residues. V shed 2 bases and J shed 5 bases, with 6 bases lying between them. Here the CDR3 DNA reads TGCAGCGTTGAAACGAGGACCGGGGAGCTGTTTTTT. Amino acids: CSVETRTGELFF.

The rearrangement joins TRBV28 to TRBJ2-1, with D unclear. CDR1 MDHEN and CDR2 SYDVKM come from the germline V gene. The CDR3 runs 12 residues. Trimming took off 6 bases at V and 3 bases at J, with 6 bases between the two ends. The CDR3 coding sequence is TGTGCCAGCAGCCCCCTCTACAATGAGCAGTTCTTC. It is translated as CASSPLYNEQFF.

The J gene is TRBJ1-1, the V gene TRBV6-6, with D possibly matching TRBD1 (5 bases). V lost 0 bases, J lost 1 base, and 6 bases lay in between. CDR1 is MNHNY and CDR2 is SVGAGI in the germline V gene (reference sequence). There are 14 residues in the CDR3. The CDR3 bases are TGTGCCAGCAGTTACTCGAGGGGGAACACTGAAGCTTTCTTT. This gives the protein CASSYSRGNTEAFF.

The CDR3 bases are TGTGCCAGCATCCGGACAGCGGGAGAGGGCGAGCAGTACTTC. It yields the protein CASIRTAGEGEQYF. The V gene is TRBV7-2, the J gene TRBJ2-7; TRBD2 agrees at 8 bases. Germline trimming cut 7 bases from V and 6 bases from J; bases unmatched to any gene: 11. The CDR3 sequence is 14 residues long. Germline CDR1 reads SGHTA; CDR2 reads FQGNSA.